This TCR beta chain was captured in a study of shared clonotypes between healthy human individuals. Study-level results: Naive CD4 clonotypes were shared across a few donors at approximately 5.3%. The sampled material consisted only of blood, and tissue repertoires are likely to differ.

The donors, all of them Caucasian adults, lived in Nashville, Tennessee. About this clone itself: Its antigen is unidentified.

Method: immunoSEQ multiplex PCR; TCRdb's copy keeps in-frame clones and lacks some. The data show 2,500,000 or so clones, over 85% seen once. The germline V gene encodes CDR1 MDHEN and CDR2 SYDVKM. This CDR3 is built from 12 residues. The chain employs TRBV28 and TRBJ2-5; D not certain. The DNA end is more similar to TRBJ2-7, so the J call may be wrong. What was sequenced was naive CD4+ T cells from PBMCs. Subset indicated: CD45RA+ positively selected. The receptor was derived from a man between 18 and 29 years old in good health. Some clones in this sample may be carry-over from other donors' samples. DNA for the CDR3: TGTGCCAGCGGGCAGGCCTCCTACGAGCAGTACTTC. Translating it yields CASGQASYEQYF.